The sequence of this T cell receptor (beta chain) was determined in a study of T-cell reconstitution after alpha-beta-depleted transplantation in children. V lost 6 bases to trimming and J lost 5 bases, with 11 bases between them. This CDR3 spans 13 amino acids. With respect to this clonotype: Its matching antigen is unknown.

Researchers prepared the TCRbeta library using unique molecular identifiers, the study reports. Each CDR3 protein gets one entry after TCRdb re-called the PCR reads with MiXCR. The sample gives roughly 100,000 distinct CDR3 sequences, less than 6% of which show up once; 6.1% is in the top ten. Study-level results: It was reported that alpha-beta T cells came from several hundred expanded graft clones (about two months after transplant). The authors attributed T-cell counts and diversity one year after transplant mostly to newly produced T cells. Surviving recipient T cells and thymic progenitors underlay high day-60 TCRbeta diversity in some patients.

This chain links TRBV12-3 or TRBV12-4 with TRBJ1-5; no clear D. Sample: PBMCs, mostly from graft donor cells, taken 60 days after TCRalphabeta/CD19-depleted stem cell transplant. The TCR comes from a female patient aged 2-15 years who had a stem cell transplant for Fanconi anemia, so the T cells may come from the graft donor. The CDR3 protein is CASRGFTDQPQHF. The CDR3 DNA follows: TGTGCCAGCAGGGGGTTCACCGATCAGCCCCAGCATTTT.